This T cell receptor beta chain stems from a study of T cells in Graves' hyperthyroidism and ophthalmopathy (dated by TCRdb to about 2019). Regarding the complete study: Peripheral blood samples were taken at the time of initial diagnosis, prior to any treatment. In addition, the study compared T-cell repertoires in thyroid tissue and in blood from about 6 Graves' hyperthyroidism patients. After blood sampling, hyperthyroidism patients were treated with methimazole at a starting dose of 30 mg daily, and ophthalmopathy patients were treated with high-dose intravenous methylprednisolone. Prospective prediction of ophthalmopathy was tested in an independent validation cohort of some 20 hyperthyroidism patients and 15 to 17 patients who later progressed to ophthalmopathy. A discovery cohort of about a hundred patients, roughly 40 with Graves' ophthalmopathy and about 58 with stable Graves' hyperthyroidism, was used to find distinguishing TCR V-J signatures. The 100 discovery patients were divided at random into training and test sets in a 7:3 ratio. According to the paper, TCR Vbeta CDR3 sequencing was carried out on about 140 peripheral blood samples, which came from under 50 ophthalmopathy, around 75 hyperthyroidism and about 17 progressor patients. What the authors observed across the whole study: Most expanded thyroid clonotypes (frequency above 0.001) were also found in blood, which suggests that blood repertoires may mirror thyroid immune responses. Sample size was not statistically predetermined, and investigators were not blinded to group allocation. A 13 V-J signature model separated ophthalmopathy from stable hyperthyroidism, with about 90% sensitivity and around 84% specificity in cross-validation and 80%/75% in testing. In validation, the model predicted progression to ophthalmopathy a median of roughly 6.2 months before onset, with over 60% sensitivity and 72.22% specificity.

Ophthalmopathy patients had moderately to severely active disease, with a Clinical Activity Score of 3 or more, a NOSPECS grade of 4 or more, and a disease duration of less than 3 months. Exclusion was applied to patients with uncontrolled infections, other autoimmune diseases, pregnancy or lactation. Diagnoses relied on clinical symptoms, serum thyroxine and TRAb, thyroid ultrasound and orbital computed tomography. PBMCs were isolated from about 10 ml of fresh peripheral blood by Ficoll-Paque density gradient centrifugation. Total RNA was extracted using Trizol reagent, and RNA quality was assessed on an Agilent 2100 Bioanalyzer. The TCR beta CDR3 regions were amplified from RNA transcripts. A first-round RT-PCR of the TCR CDR3 used the HTBI primer set with the Qiagen OneStep RT-PCR kit. The libraries were constructed in a second round of multiplex PCR and then size-selected and purified. Sequencing of the libraries was done on an Illumina HiSeq2000 using paired-end 100 bp reads. In the authors' own workflow: Raw data were processed with SOAPnuke, discarding reads with adapters, uncalled bases, mean Phred below 15, or no exact constant-primer or identifier match. COPE v1.2.5 was used to merge high-quality paired reads, and clonotypes were defined as unique nucleotide sequences. MiTCR v1.1 was used to align the clonotypes against IMGT TRBV, TRBD and TRBJ reference segments. Analysis was restricted to V-J combinations with a frequency above 0.0001, which covered just over 98% of repertoires. A TCS score was defined as the ratio of F50 (clonal expansion) to E x V (chaos), with BLOSUM62-based TCRdist applied between CDR3 peptides within each V-J. Welch's t-statistics and random forest reduced around 520 V-J features to under 15, which were used in a naive Bayes classifier (R e1071). The public reads were reprocessed in TCRdb via fastp at Q25 and MiXCR, keeping in-frame beta chains. Rows merge per CDR3 protein into single entries with the most common DNA and genes. The V and J calls reflect TCRdb's pipeline rather than the authors' work. Within this sample are almost 350,000 distinct CDR3 sequences, with over 15% of them counted one time only. 15% of the sample lies in the top ten.

The CDR3 measures 15 amino acids from cysteine to phenylalanine. Of the read, only the CDR3 DNA is kept; its 45 bases are in frame from base 1. The V and J ends are trimmed by 5 bases and 5 bases, leaving 18 bases between them. The germline V gene provides CDR1 SGHTA and CDR2 FQGNSA. This clonotype was detected only a few times. Its antigen is currently not known. No much larger clone exists at a distance of one base, and base qualities are not known. Sequencing was carried out using blood. This TCR was sampled from a woman aged 40 to 55 with Graves' ophthalmopathy. The rearranged segments are TRBV7-2 and TRBJ2-5; a weak D assignment points to TRBD2 (8 bases agree). The DNA reads as follows: TGTGCCAGCAGCCCGGGAGGGGGCGCGGGGGAGACCCAGTACTTC. Its translation is CASSPGGGAGETQYF.